This T cell receptor (beta chain) is from a study of T cell responses to AZD1222 COVID-19 vaccine. The germline V gene encodes CDR1 SGHAT and CDR2 FQNNGV. Trimming cost V 1 base and J 5 bases; bases outside gene matches: 7. This CDR3 has 16 residues. Some clones are missing from TCRdb's copy, which holds only in-frame ones; the method was immunoSEQ multiplex PCR. Here the sample spans 110,000 to 150,000 clones, 85% to 95% being singletons. Points from the study as a whole: No day 14 peak samples; only post-peak repertoires were characterized. Mapped onto spike, vaccine-associated CD4 TCRs spanned it and were dominant at 160-218 and 743-854. Clonal diversity was possibly underestimated; the donors were predominantly white British and more often female. Baseline serology detected seropositivity in only a handful of AZD1222 recipients.

About this clone: The target antigen is unknown.

The sequencing used peripheral blood, collected on day 0 of MenACWY control vaccination. The clonotype was recovered from an adult in good health. The chain links TRBV11-2 to TRBJ2-5, with 10 bases fitting TRBD1. As DNA, the CDR3 is TGTGCCAGCAGCTTAGTTCCCGGACAGGGGGAGGAGACCCAGTACTTC. Translating it yields CASSLVPGQGEETQYF. Complete variable domain (other parts from reference TRBV11-2 and TRBJ2-5): EAGVAQSPRYKIIEKRQSVAFWCNPISGHATLYWYQQILGQGPKLLIQFQNNGVVDDSQLPKDRFSAERLKGVDSTLKIQPAKLEDSAVYLCASSLVPGQGEETQYFGPGTRLLVL.